The sequence of this T cell receptor (beta chain) was determined in a study of blood T cell repertoires in COVID-19 (dated by TCRdb to 2020 to 2021). Regarding the complete study: The collaborator samples originated in the United States, Italy and Spain and spanned the acute and convalescent phases of COVID-19. The samples were drawn from two sources: the first 160 participants of the ongoing ImmuneRACE study, and 1,254 subjects contributed by 6 global collaborators. Where available, HLA class I and class II types were taken from metadata supplied by the sample provider and were not determined by assay-based typing. The material from the prospective study consisted of cDNA or gDNA derived from T cells, B-cell-depleted T cells, or PBMCs. The sample metadata nearly always contained a de-identified subject ID, COVID-19 status, age in years and sex. Deeply sampled blood TCRbeta repertoires from subjects exposed to, actively infected with, or recovered from COVID-19 were included in the dataset. A freely available public database, intended as a resource for researchers studying the immune response to SARS-CoV-2, is where the repertoires were released. The full study reports these points: Clinical and demographic metadata were provided uncurated, with the amount varying by source and participant.

TCRbeta CDR3 regions were amplified from genomic DNA using the immunoSEQ Assay, a bias-controlled multiplex PCR. From the authors' description of their analysis: The number of nucleated cells in each sample was estimated from the amplification of reference gene primers within the assay. Sequence reads were collapsed and filtered to measure the absolute abundance of every unique TCRbeta CDR3 rearrangement. Productive Simpson clonality was computed per sample as the square root of Simpson's diversity index over productive rearrangements. Not all clones reach the TCRdb copy of this immuneACCESS table, which keeps in-frame sequences only. Checked studies attribute under half of the gap to unresolved V genes and leave the rest unexplained. V and J calls and clone size are copied from that table; D and trimming were computed from the DNA. The sample table records tens of thousands of clones; around 93% of these occur just once. The leading ten clones occupy 3.1% of the sample.

A remark on this clone: There is no known antigen for this receptor. Base qualities are not at hand, and no much larger clone is one base apart.

Each collaborating institution followed its own protocols to collect whole blood in K2EDTA tubes. For TCRbeta analysis, collaborator samples were shipped as frozen whole blood, as isolated PBMCs, or as DNA extracted from either sample type. The CDR3 runs 15 amino acids, cysteine and phenylalanine included. Solely the CDR3 DNA is kept, with 45 bases framed from the first base. CDR1 and CDR2 are read off the germline V gene (reference sequence) as LNHDA and SQIVND. V loses 6 bases of germline sequence and J loses 0 bases, and the interval between the two ends is 12 bases. The rearranged chain carries TRBV19 and TRBJ2-4; the D gene is perhaps TRBD2, from 5 matching bases. This receptor was obtained from a man aged 45-65 years with acute or convalescent COVID-19. Material for sequencing was peripheral blood. The CDR3 here reads CASSLSGRAKNIQYF. The DNA sequence is as follows: TGTGCCAGTAGCCTGTCGGGGAGAGCCAAAAACATTCAGTACTTC.